Listed here are 30 T cell receptor beta chains from one sample, sequenced in a study of identical twins. From the 5' RACE reads, TCRdb called clonotypes with MiXCR, one entry per CDR3 protein. The table has around 370,000 distinct CDR3 sequences, roughly 9% seen once. The sequenced material came from naive T cells sorted from blood. These receptors were collected from a woman aged 45 to 65 in good health.

J is TRBJ2-2 and V is TRBV7-6; D might be TRBD2 (5 bases). CDR3 length equals 15 residues. CDR1 SGHVS and CDR2 FNYEAQ come from the germline V gene. The V and J ends lost 10 bases and 0 bases respectively, with 15 bases between them. CDR3 bases: TGTGCCATCCCCGTGGGGAGCGCGAACACCGGGGAGCTGTTTTTT. The encoded protein is CAIPVGSANTGELFF.

The V gene is TRBV4-1, the J gene TRBJ2-2; TRBD1 matches at 8 bases. Trimming removed 3 bases from V and 4 bases from J; junction bases left unmatched: 4. The CDR3 totals 15 residues. The germline CDR1 and CDR2 sequences are MGHRA and YSYEKL. CDR3 sequence: CASSQDRVSTGELFF. The CDR3 DNA sequence: TGCGCCAGCAGCCAGGACAGGGTTAGCACCGGGGAGCTGTTTTTT.

This chain connects TRBV20-1 to TRBJ2-2, with a tentative D call TRBD2 (6 bases). The V gene lost 5 bases and the J gene lost 0 bases, with 10 bases spanning the gap. The CDR3 is 14 residues long. The germline CDR1 and CDR2 sequences are DFQATT and SNEGSKA (reference sequence). The CDR3, as DNA: TGCAGTGCTCGGGGGACGGCGAACACCGGGGAGCTGTTTTTT. Protein: CSARGTANTGELFF.

This clonotype was counted only a few times. V and J are TRBV5-6 and TRBJ2-2; D uncertain. Deletions cut 1 base from V and 0 bases from J, with 7 bases between. The CDR3 has 15 residues. Germline V gives CDR1 SGHDT, CDR2 YYEEEE. The CDR3 sequence: CASSLWPSNTGELFF. CDR3 bases: TGTGCCAGCAGCTTGTGGCCATCGAACACCGGGGAGCTGTTTTTT.

The chain has TRBV7-6 and TRBJ2-2; D remains unclear. V lost 4 bases to trimming and J lost 6 bases, with 9 bases between them. CDR3 length: 13 amino acids. Germline CDR1 is SGHVS and CDR2 is FNYEAQ. The CDR3 is CASSYEGAGELFF. CDR3 in DNA: TGTGCCAGCAGCTACGAAGGAGCCGGGGAGCTGTTTTTT.

In its sample, this clonotype was seen a few times. CDR3 sequence reads: CAWSAIAGQGTKQYF. CDR3 DNA sequence: TGTGCCTGGAGTGCAATCGCTGGACAGGGAACTAAACAGTACTTC. This chain uses TRBV30 with TRBJ2-7; TRBD1 matches 8 bases. Germline lookup yields CDR1 GTSNPN and CDR2 SVGIG (reference sequence). Trimming cost V 1 base and J 10 bases; bases outside gene matches: 15. This CDR3 contains 15 residues.

In the case of this clonotype: This may be a read error: a much more frequent sequence differs by one nucleotide. The V call is TRBV15, the J call TRBJ2-2, with D possibly being TRBD2 (6 bases). The germline V and J ends were trimmed by 3 bases and 5 bases, with 16 bases remaining between them. The germline V gene encodes CDR1 LNHNV and CDR2 YYDKDF (reference sequence). The CDR3 is 16 amino acids. CDR3 bases: TGTGCCACCAGCAGTGAGACTAGGGCGGGAACCGGGGAGCTGTTTTTT. This gives the protein CATSSETRAGTGELFF.

The genes are TRBV2 and TRBJ2-5; 7 nucleotides align to TRBD2. CDR3 length: 13 residues. V lost 6 bases to trimming and J lost 4 bases; unmatched junction nucleotides: 5. CDR1 SNHLY and CDR2 FYNNEI come from the germline V gene. The CDR3 DNA is TGTGCCAGCAGGGGAGGGAGTAGAGAGACCCAGTACTTC. Its translation: CASRGGSRETQYF.

This clonotype was observed a handful of times. The J gene is TRBJ2-1, the V gene TRBV7-8, with 8 bases fitting TRBD1. Germline CDR1 SGHVS, CDR2 FQNEAQ. V trimming: 1 base; J trimming: 4 bases; junction bases outside the gene matches: 9. The CDR3 consists of 17 residues. CDR3 region: CASSLGDRQETYNEQFF. DNA of the CDR3: TGTGCCAGCAGCTTAGGGGACAGGCAAGAAACTTACAATGAGCAGTTCTTC.

This clonotype occurred many times. The chain couples TRBV27 to TRBJ2-1; 16 bases are shared with TRBD2. There are 16 residues in the CDR3. V lost 5 bases and J lost 10; bases outside the gene matches: 8. The germline CDR1 and CDR2 sequences are MNHEY and SMNVEV (reference sequence). The chain's CDR3 is CASSLQGLAGGPEQFF. As DNA, the CDR3 is TGTGCCAGCAGTCTTCAGGGACTAGCGGGAGGGCCGGAGCAGTTCTTC.

The chain is built from TRBV20-1 and TRBJ2-1; 11 bases are a match to TRBD2. The CDR3 has 15 residues. Germline assignment: CDR1 DFQATT and CDR2 SNEGSKA (reference sequence). The V gene end was trimmed by 6 bases and the J gene end by 4 bases; junction bases not matched to a gene: 8. The CDR3 spells CSAGGLAGDYNEQFF. The CDR3 DNA reads TGCAGTGCGGGAGGACTAGCGGGCGATTACAATGAGCAGTTCTTC.

The chain joins TRBV6-1 to TRBJ1-5; D may be TRBD1 (6 bases). The CDR3 is 13 amino acids. Trimming removed 3 bases from V and 7 bases from J, with 10 bases in between. Germline CDR1 and CDR2: MNHNS and SASEGT. The CDR3 here is CASSDGGVQPQHF. The CDR3 DNA reads as TGTGCCAGCAGTGATGGGGGCGTACAGCCCCAGCATTTT.

The chain uses TRBV19 and TRBJ2-1; TRBD1 agrees at 9 bases. This CDR3 is built from 15 residues. V shed 3 bases and J 7 bases; nucleotides not matched to a gene: 7. Germline V gene sequence: CDR1 LNHDA, CDR2 SQIVND (reference sequence). CDR3 sequence: CASSIAGTGINEQFF. The CDR3 DNA reads TGTGCCAGTAGTATCGCCGGGACAGGGATTAATGAGCAGTTCTTC.

In its sample, this clonotype was seen many times. The chain recombines TRBV11-2 with TRBJ2-3; TRBD2 matches at 8 bases. Germline values: CDR1 SGHAT, CDR2 FQNNGV. The CDR3 loop spans 17 amino acids. The ends lost 2 bases at V and 2 bases at J; junction bases unmatched: 9. The CDR3, as DNA: TGTGCCAGCAGCTTAAGGGTAGCGGGAAAGACCACAGATACGCAGTATTTT. Translation: CASSLRVAGKTTDTQYF.

This clonotype has a count of ten or more. The chain couples TRBV12-3 or TRBV12-4 to TRBJ1-5, with no clear D. There are 11 residues in the CDR3. V lost 5 bases and J lost 11, with 10 bases in between. The CDR3 bases are TGTGCCAGCAGTCTGAAAGAGGCCCAGCATTTT. It codes for CASSLKEAQHF.

The table lists this clonotype with many counts. One end of the junction is discordant with germline, which a read error may explain. V usage is TRBV7-9 and J usage is TRBJ2-7; 7 nucleotides agree with TRBD2. The CDR3 totals 14 residues. CDR1 is SEHNR and CDR2 is FQNEAQ in the germline V gene (reference sequence). The CDR3 is CASSLGLAAYEQYF. The CDR3 DNA reads TGCGCCAGCAGCCTGGGGCTAGCGGCCTACGAGCAGTACTTC.

This clonotype has a count of ten or more. This chain links TRBV7-9 with TRBJ2-3; unclear D gene. The CDR3 length is 11 residues. With 8 bases removed from V and 3 bases from J, the gap between germline ends came to 6 bases. Germline lookup yields CDR1 SEHNR and CDR2 FQNEAQ (reference sequence). The CDR3 spells CASRRTDTQYF. CDR3 sequence (DNA): TGTGCCAGCCGCCGGACAGATACGCAGTATTTT. The full variable domain, in which reference TRBV7-9 and TRBJ2-3 provide the parts outside the CDR3, is DTGVSQNPRHKITKRGQNVTFRCDPISEHNRLYWYRQTLGQGPEFLTYFQNEAQLEKSRLLSDRFSAERPKGSFSTLEIQRTEQGDSAMYLCASRRTDTQYFGPGTRLTVL.

The chain joins TRBV5-1 to TRBJ1-2, with D possibly being TRBD1 (5 bases). V lost 2 bases and J 7 bases, leaving 9 bases between the germline ends. The CDR3 runs 12 residues. Germline loops: CDR1 SGHRS, CDR2 YFSETQ. CDR3 bases: TGCGCCAGCAGCTTTGATAGGGGTGGCTACACCTTC. The encoded protein is CASSFDRGGYTF.

Note on this clonotype: Germline is not matched at one junction end, which may reflect a read error. This chain uses TRBV20-1 with TRBJ2-1; 8 bases are shared with TRBD1. The CDR3 is 15 amino acids. CDR1 DFQATT and CDR2 SNEGSKA come from the germline V gene (reference sequence). CDR3 amino acids: CTARTGMGSYNEQFF. In nucleotides, the CDR3 is TGCACTGCTCGGACAGGGATGGGCTCCTACAATGAGCAGTTCTTC.

This clonotype has a handful of counts. The V call is TRBV11-3, the J call TRBJ2-3; 10 nucleotides align to TRBD2. The V segment lost 5 bases and the J segment 6 bases; nucleotides outside the gene matches: 8. This CDR3 contains 15 residues. Germline CDR1 reads SGHNT; CDR2 reads YENEEA. In DNA form, the CDR3 reads TGTGCCAGCAGCCTAAGGCGTAGCGGGAGGGATACGCAGTATTTT. Protein product: CASSLRRSGRDTQYF.

CDR3: CASSPSADSYEQYF. CDR3 sequence (DNA): TGTGCCAGCAGCCCCTCAGCGGACTCCTACGAGCAGTACTTC. The gene calls are TRBV9 and TRBJ2-7, with a possible D match to TRBD2 (5 bases). The germline V gene has CDR1 SGDLS and CDR2 YYNGEE. The V end lost 4 bases, the J end lost 0 bases, and 11 bases lay between the germline ends. The CDR3 runs 14 residues.

This clonotype was seen at least ten times. V gene TRBV5-1 combines with J gene TRBJ2-1; 7 nucleotides match TRBD1. In germline, CDR1 is SGHRS, CDR2 YFSETQ. V was pared by 7 bases and J by 4 bases, with 11 bases of the junction left unmatched. This CDR3 has 15 amino acids. The CDR3 protein is CASDVGDRTYNEQFF. The DNA for the CDR3 is TGCGCCAGCGACGTGGGGGACAGAACTTACAATGAGCAGTTCTTC.

This clonotype was counted between two and nine times. V gene TRBV6-6 combines with J gene TRBJ2-7; 10 nucleotides align to TRBD2. V trimming: 6 bases; J trimming: 2 bases; junction bases outside the gene matches: 10. The CDR3 sequence is 16 residues long. Looked up from germline, CDR1 is MNHNY and CDR2 is SVGAGI (reference sequence). Here the CDR3 DNA reads TGTGCCAGCAGCCCTGATTTAGCGGGAGGTACCTACGAGCAGTACGTC. It encodes CASSPDLAGGTYEQYV.

The V call is TRBV24-1, the J call TRBJ2-1, with 12 bases identical to TRBD2. Trimming removed 3 bases from V and 7 bases from J; junction bases left unmatched: 15. CDR3 length equals 19 residues. The germline CDR1 and CDR2 sequences are KGHDR and SFDVKD. CDR3 DNA: TGTGCCACCAGTGATGCCGGTGCTAGCGGGAGGGCCTTATGGAATGAGCAGTTCTTC. Its protein product is CATSDAGASGRALWNEQFF.

This clonotype showed up many times. The chain combines TRBV5-5 with TRBJ2-3; D is unclear. V was cut by 3 bases and J by 2 bases, with 4 bases left in between. CDR3 length: 12 amino acids. Germline assignment: CDR1 SGHKS and CDR2 YYEKEE (reference sequence). The CDR3 loop is CASSWATDTQYF. The CDR3 bases are TGTGCCAGCAGCTGGGCCACAGATACGCAGTATTTT.

For the CDR3, the DNA is TGCAGTGCTAGAGTAGCGGGAGTACCCTACAATGAGCAGTTCTTC. Protein sequence: CSARVAGVPYNEQFF. The chain uses TRBV20-1 and TRBJ2-1, with 9 bases lining up with TRBD2. V was pared by 1 base and J by 2 bases, with 3 bases of the junction left unmatched. The CDR3 totals 15 residues. Germline-derived CDR1 and CDR2 are DFQATT and SNEGSKA (reference sequence).

This clonotype was seen only a few times. The V and J genes are TRBV7-3 and TRBJ2-1; D is uncertain. Germline V lookup: CDR1 SGHTA, CDR2 FQGTGA. Trimming pared 2 bases from V and 3 bases from J, leaving 11 bases between. There are 15 residues in the CDR3. CDR3 coding DNA: TGTGCCAGCAGCTTATCAGGAGACCTCTACAATGAGCAGTTCTTC. The encoded protein is CASSLSGDLYNEQFF.

This clonotype came up many times. This chain uses TRBV20-1 with TRBJ1-5; 8 bases agree with TRBD1. This CDR3 spans 13 amino acids. V trimming: 0 bases; J trimming: 6 bases; junction bases outside the gene matches: 1. CDR1 is DFQATT, CDR2 SNEGSKA, per germline (reference sequence). The CDR3: CSAREGTGQPQHF. Here the CDR3 DNA reads TGCAGTGCTAGAGAAGGGACAGGTCAGCCCCAGCATTTT.

The table lists this clonotype with many counts. The V call is TRBV20-1, the J call TRBJ2-3; 10 bases agree with TRBD2. CDR1 DFQATT and CDR2 SNEGSKA come from the germline V gene (reference sequence). Losses at the gene ends were 5 bases for V and 4 bases for J; bases not matched to a gene: 18. The CDR3 contains 18 residues. CDR3 in amino acids: CSASPPLAGEWGADTQYF. The CDR3 DNA reads TGCAGTGCTTCCCCTCCTCTAGCGGGAGAGTGGGGCGCAGATACGCAGTATTTT.

The genes are TRBV5-1 and TRBJ2-5; D is uncertain. Germline assignment: CDR1 SGHRS and CDR2 YFSETQ. The CDR3 extends over 13 amino acids. V was cut by 2 bases and J by 5 bases, with 10 bases left in between. DNA of the CDR3: TGCGCCAGCAGCTTAAGTCCCCTGGAGACCCAGTACTTC. Protein: CASSLSPLETQYF.